One and the same sample provided the 20 T cell receptor beta chains below, sequenced in a study of T cells in Graves' hyperthyroidism and ophthalmopathy. RNA transcripts served as the template for amplifying TCR beta CDR3 regions. With the HTBI primer set, the TCR CDR3 went through a first round of RT-PCR. TCRdb itself ran the multiplex PCR reads through MiXCR, one entry per CDR3 protein. The table lists 450,000 to 700,000 distinct CDR3 sequences, approximately 44% of them singletons, with under 20% in the top ten. The sequenced sample was peripheral blood or thyroid tissue (not recorded which). The receptors were sampled from an adult woman with Graves' disease, either hyperthyroidism or ophthalmopathy (not recorded which).

This clonotype has ten or more counts. The chain uses TRBV27 and TRBJ2-5; 7 nucleotides match TRBD1. The CDR3 totals 14 residues. CDR1 is MNHEY and CDR2 is SMNVEV in the germline V gene (reference sequence). Trimming at V came to 6 bases and at J to 5 bases, leaving 9 bases not matched to a gene. CDR3 sequence reads: CASRSYRGGETQYF. Written as DNA, the CDR3 is TGTGCCAGCAGATCTTACAGGGGTGGGGAGACCCAGTACTTC.

The V gene is TRBV29-1, the J gene TRBJ2-5; D remains ambiguous. Per the germline V gene, CDR1 is SQVTM and CDR2 is ANQGSEA. The CDR3 extends over 12 amino acids. Trimming cost V 7 bases and J 2 bases, with 11 bases left between them. Here the CDR3 reads CSGRLVQETQYF. DNA for the CDR3: TGCAGCGGACGGTTAGTTCAAGAGACCCAGTACTTC.

CDR3 protein: CSASGISRVYEQYF. CDR3 nucleotide sequence: TGCAGTGCTAGCGGGATTTCGAGGGTATACGAGCAGTACTTC. The V and J genes are TRBV20-1 and TRBJ2-7; weak D call: TRBD2 (5 bases). Germline loops: CDR1 DFQATT, CDR2 SNEGSKA (reference sequence). There are 14 residues in the CDR3. The ends were cut back, 3 bases at V and 4 bases at J, with 16 bases in the middle.

This clonotype was detected ten times or more. CDR3 region: CASSLTPGVRETQYF. In nucleotides, the CDR3 is TGCGCCAGCAGCTTGACGCCAGGGGTCCGAGAGACCCAGTACTTC. The gene calls are TRBV5-1 and TRBJ2-5; tentatively, D is TRBD1 (6 bases). Trimming took off 1 base at V and 4 bases at J, with 14 bases between the two ends. The CDR3 has 15 residues. Germline V gives CDR1 SGHRS, CDR2 YFSETQ.

This clonotype was seen many times. V usage is TRBV19 and J usage is TRBJ2-7; 9 bases agree with TRBD1. The CDR3 sequence is 14 residues long. Germline assignment: CDR1 LNHDA and CDR2 SQIVND (reference sequence). Trimming at V came to 6 bases and at J to 6 bases, leaving 9 bases not matched to a gene. The CDR3, as DNA: TGTGCCAGTAGGACCTTGGACAGGGGCAGCGAGCAGTACTTC. Residues: CASRTLDRGSEQYF.

This clonotype was counted at least ten times. The chain uses TRBV10-3 and TRBJ1-1; D gene unclear. Germline V lookup: CDR1 ENHRY, CDR2 SYGVKD. Trimming removed 2 bases at V and 5 bases at J, with 9 bases between. CDR3 length: 13 residues. This chain's CDR3 is CAISEPRGTEAFF. CDR3 in DNA: TGTGCCATCAGTGAGCCCCGAGGGACTGAAGCTTTCTTT.

This clonotype was found many times. This rearrangement joins TRBV19 to TRBJ1-5; D not certain. Germline V gives CDR1 LNHDA, CDR2 SQIVND (reference sequence). The CDR3 contains 13 residues. V was trimmed by 6 bases and J by 7 bases, leaving 13 bases between them. The CDR3 bases are TGTGCCAGTAGACTCGGTCCTGGACAGCCCCAGCATTTT. Protein sequence: CASRLGPGQPQHF.

This clonotype was found many times. V usage is TRBV16 and J usage is TRBJ1-1, with 9 bases that match TRBD1. CDR3 size: 14 residues. Trimming cost V 4 bases and J 6 bases; bases outside gene matches: 6. Germline V gene lookup returns CDR1 KGHSY and CDR2 FQNENV. CDR3 protein: CASSPWDRVAEAFF. The CDR3 bases are TGTGCCAGCAGCCCCTGGGACAGGGTGGCTGAAGCTTTCTTT.

This clonotype occurred many times. The chain couples TRBV20-1 to TRBJ1-2; TRBD1 is a possible D gene (5 bases). There are 14 residues in the CDR3. Germline CDR1 and CDR2: DFQATT and SNEGSKA (reference sequence). Trimming removed 6 bases from V and 8 bases from J, with 22 bases in between. The CDR3 DNA reads TGCAGTGCAATACGGGGACGGAAGCTGGGGGGCTACACCTTC. This sequence encodes CSAIRGRKLGGYTF.

This clonotype appeared many times. This rearrangement joins TRBV4-1 to TRBJ1-2, with TRBD1 identical over 7 bases. Germline values: CDR1 MGHRA, CDR2 YSYEKL. Unmatched junction bases numbered 7, after V lost 4 bases and J lost 5 bases. The CDR3 sequence is 14 residues long. The CDR3: CASSPTGAGYGYTF. The CDR3 nucleotides are TGCGCCAGCAGCCCCACAGGGGCGGGATATGGCTACACCTTC.

For the CDR3, the DNA is TGTGCCAGCAGCGTACAGGGGGCGTGGAACGAGCAGTACTTC. It is translated as CASSVQGAWNEQYF. The chain recombines TRBV28 with TRBJ2-7; the match to TRBD1 covers 9 bases. V was pared by 6 bases and J by 5 bases, with 8 bases of the junction left unmatched. The CDR3 sequence is 14 residues long. Germline CDR1 reads MDHEN; CDR2 reads SYDVKM.

This clonotype was seen a handful of times. The genes are TRBV20-1 and TRBJ1-1; D call uncertain. Germline CDR1 reads DFQATT; CDR2 reads SNEGSKA (reference sequence). Trimming pared 6 bases from V and 6 bases from J, leaving 11 bases between. There are 11 residues in the CDR3. In DNA, the CDR3 is TGCAGTGCCTTGTCCGGAGCTGAAGCTTTCTTT. Translated, it gives CSALSGAEAFF.

This clonotype was detected many times. The chain uses TRBV25-1 and TRBJ1-1, with unresolved D. This CDR3 is built from 12 residues. The germline V gene encodes CDR1 MGHDK and CDR2 SYGVNS. Trimming left V 5 bases short and J 4 bases short, with 8 bases between. CDR3 coding DNA: TGTGCCAGCAGTTACGGGGTCACTGAAGCTTTCTTT. Its translation is CASSYGVTEAFF.

There are many counts of this clonotype. This chain uses TRBV20-1 with TRBJ2-7; D is ambiguous. The CDR3 spans 11 residues. Germline V gives CDR1 DFQATT, CDR2 SNEGSKA (reference sequence). The V end lost 4 bases, the J end lost 5 bases, and 9 bases lay between the germline ends. The CDR3 bases are TGCAGTGCTAATCGTGTGGACGAGCAGTACTTC. It specifies CSANRVDEQYF.

The chain is built from TRBV20-1 and TRBJ1-5, with 10 bases matching TRBD1. The V and J ends lost 0 bases and 6 bases, in that order; junction bases with no gene match: 8. The CDR3 sequence is 16 residues long. CDR1 is DFQATT and CDR2 is SNEGSKA in the germline V gene (reference sequence). This CDR3 is CSARETGGAGSQPQHF. CDR3 nucleotides: TGCAGTGCTAGAGAGACAGGGGGCGCGGGCAGTCAGCCCCAGCATTTT.

The genes are TRBV7-3 and TRBJ1-2, with TRBD1 as a possible D gene (6 bases). Trimming removed 5 bases at V and 4 bases at J, with 32 bases between. CDR1 SGHTA and CDR2 FQGTGA come from the germline V gene. The CDR3 consists of 20 residues. The CDR3 nucleotides read TGTGCCAGCAGCCCGCAAGCGACATGGGCTCCTTCAAGGGGGAGCTATGGCTACACCTTC. Protein sequence: CASSPQATWAPSRGSYGYTF.

The chain carries TRBV30 and TRBJ1-1; D gene unclear. The CDR3 is 13 residues long. V shed 2 bases and J shed 4 bases, with 11 bases lying between them. Germline V CDR1 and CDR2: GTSNPN, SVGIG (reference sequence). The CDR3 protein is CAWSSRFGTEAFF. The CDR3 nucleotides read TGTGCCTGGAGTTCGCGTTTTGGCACTGAAGCTTTCTTT. The whole variable domain, filled in from reference TRBV30 and TRBJ1-1, reads SQTIHQWPATLVQPVGSPLSLECTVEGTSNPNLYWYRQAAGRGLQLLFYSVGIGQISSEVPQNLSASRPQDRQFILSSKKLLLSDSGFYLCAWSSRFGTEAFFGQGTRLTVV.

The rearrangement links TRBV7-2 to TRBJ2-5, with D perhaps TRBD1 (6 bases). V was pared by 5 bases and J by 3 bases, with 13 bases between. The germline gives CDR1 SGHTA, CDR2 FQGNSA. CDR3 length: 14 residues. CDR3 DNA: TGTGCCAGCAGCGAGGGACAACTAGAAGAGACCCAGTACTTC. Protein product: CASSEGQLEETQYF. The variable domain in full, completed from reference TRBV7-2 and TRBJ2-5, reads GAGVSQSPSNKVTEKGKDVELRCDPISGHTALYWYRQSLGQGLEFLIYFQGNSAPDKSGLPSDRFSAERTGGSVSTLTIQRTQQEDSAVYLCASSEGQLEETQYFGPGTRLLVL.

This clonotype has ten or more counts. This chain links TRBV12-3 or TRBV12-4 with TRBJ2-2, with D perhaps given as TRBD1 or TRBD2 (7 bases each). Trimming cost V 7 bases and J 6 bases, with 18 bases left between them. The CDR3 loop spans 15 amino acids. Written as DNA, the CDR3 is TGTGCCAGCACTCGAGGCCAGGGGGGGTCCGGGGAGCTGTTTTTT. Its translation: CASTRGQGGSGELFF.

The CDR3 DNA follows: TGTGCCACCAGCAGCTTGGGTGACTTAGGCAATCAGCCCCAGCATTTT. Encoded protein: CATSSLGDLGNQPQHF. The chain joins TRBV15 to TRBJ1-5; the D is unclear. Trimming shortened V by 3 bases and J by 2 bases, and 14 bases separated the two germline ends. There are 16 residues in the CDR3. Germline-derived CDR1 and CDR2 are LNHNV and YYDKDF (reference sequence).